The rows below give T cell receptor beta chains drawn from one sample of a study of T cells after yellow fever vaccination. TCRdb redid the calling of the 5' RACE reads with MiXCR, one entry per CDR3 protein. This sample has a few hundred thousand distinct CDR3 sequences; roughly 8% occur once, and the top ten carry approximately 18%. The sample here was PBMCs, taken roughly 45 days after the first yellow fever vaccination. The receptor source for this set is a man between 18 and 29 years old who received the YFV17D yellow fever vaccine. Both conserved end residues are trimmed from each CDR3. Each record gives: CDR3 protein, V gene, clone size. Size values are once, few and many counts, or a class for expanded clones, and some rows have none.

CDR3: ASRAGHGYT
V: TRBV6-2/TRBV6-3
size: .

CDR3: SVIETGELF
V: TRBV29-1
size: many

CDR3: ASSPEGGAYGYT
V: TRBV27
size: few

CDR3: ASSYEDLERETQY
V: TRBV5-5
size: .

CDR3: SARDRGDTQY
V: TRBV20-1
size: few

CDR3: ASSLSQGMDTEAF
V: TRBV5-1
size: .

CDR3: ASSATPGQYNEQF
V: TRBV7-9
size: .

CDR3: ASSYSDTGSGDTQY
V: TRBV6-5
size: .

CDR3: ASSFGTSSGYT
V: TRBV6-5
size: .

CDR3: ASSLMGALGTDTQY
V: TRBV7-3
size: few

CDR3: ASSHAADTQY
V: TRBV19
size: few

CDR3: ASTRTGRYEKLF
V: TRBV27
size: few

CDR3: ASSSRGSYTEAF
V: TRBV7-6
size: few

CDR3: ASSLSLAGVNEQF
V: TRBV7-3
size: .

CDR3: AWSVPGGAHTQY
V: TRBV30
size: .

CDR3: ASSQGSTGSYEQY
V: TRBV4-3
size: few

CDR3: ASSLPQGASDTQY
V: TRBV5-1
size: .

CDR3: ASSKKTSETQY
V: TRBV21-1
size: .

CDR3: SAVRGSGQYNEQF
V: TRBV20-1
size: .

CDR3: SASSRDQPQH
V: TRBV20-1
size: .

CDR3: ASSDRLAGGGDTQY
V: TRBV10-2
size: .

CDR3: SVAGVGGQRSGETQY
V: TRBV29-1
size: .

CDR3: ASSLAAAGLTIQPQH
V: TRBV7-6
size: few

CDR3: ATSLLRALAGGKDTQY
V: TRBV15
size: many

CDR3: ASSLNEVRRGNQPQH
V: TRBV28
size: few

CDR3: ASSLGGNSEKLF
V: TRBV5-1
size: many

CDR3: ASSPPTRRGPYEQY
V: TRBV27
size: many

CDR3: ASSGTDDYEQY
V: TRBV23-1
size: few

CDR3: SAIPRGLASETQY
V: TRBV29-1
size: few

CDR3: ASSLAGMENEKLF
V: TRBV12-3/TRBV12-4
size: few

CDR3: ASSSGDIQY
V: TRBV28
size: few

CDR3: ASSWGYPSSYNEQF
V: TRBV5-1
size: .

CDR3: ATSEGDSRRGSPLH
V: TRBV24-1
size: .

CDR3: ASSFPGVGANVLT
V: TRBV12-3/TRBV12-4
size: many

CDR3: ASSQTPGQHYEQY
V: TRBV7-9
size: few

CDR3: ASSSTGWDTGELF
V: TRBV5-6
size: few

CDR3: AINQGLNNEQF
V: TRBV10-3
size: .

CDR3: ASSLAPGASNEQF
V: TRBV7-7
size: few

CDR3: SARYGGGYLNYNEQF
V: TRBV20-1
size: many

CDR3: SAGLTATIDY
V: TRBV20-1
size: .

CDR3: SAPGGPQETQY
V: TRBV20-1
size: .

CDR3: ASSNREPSRDEQF
V: TRBV5-1
size: few

CDR3: ASRPDRAYNEQF
V: TRBV10-3
size: few

CDR3: ASSRGASGSYNEQF
V: TRBV4-1
size: .

CDR3: ASSVRTSAGGELF
V: TRBV5-1
size: .

CDR3: ASSLDGGGRTEAF
V: TRBV5-1
size: .

CDR3: ASSLAEAGGYGDTQY
V: TRBV5-1
size: few

CDR3: SVGTGSDYEQY
V: TRBV29-1
size: .